Presented here are 7 T cell receptor beta chains from one specimen sequenced in a study of shared clonotypes between healthy human individuals. Profiling relied on immunoSEQ multiplex PCR, and the TCRdb table lists in-frame clones only, not all of them. Of nearly 1,000,000 clones in the sample, less than 85% were seen once. The sample consisted of memory CD4+ T cells sorted from blood. Regarding subset: CD45RA-negative fraction. The source is a man aged 18 to 29 in good health.

This clone was counted between two and nine times. As DNA, the CDR3 is TGTGCCAGCAACAGGGGGAATAATTCACCCCTCCACTTT. This gives the protein CASNRGNNSPLHF. The chain links TRBV5-5 to TRBJ1-6; 8 bases line up with TRBD1. Germline trimming cut 6 bases from V and 5 bases from J; bases unmatched to any gene: 1. The CDR3 has 13 residues. Germline assignment: CDR1 SGHKS and CDR2 YYEKEE (reference sequence).

The CDR3 nucleotides are TGTGCCAGCACCGAAGAGAAGTGGGAGACCCAGTACTTC. Translating it yields CASTEEKWETQYF. V gene TRBV2 combines with J gene TRBJ2-5; D unclear. The CDR3 is made up of 13 amino acids. Germline V gives CDR1 SNHLY, CDR2 FYNNEI. Trimming took off 7 bases at V and 5 bases at J, with 14 bases between the two ends.

The chain recombines TRBV15 with TRBJ2-7, with D perhaps TRBD2 (5 bases). The CDR3 loop spans 15 amino acids. Germline CDR1 is LNHNV and CDR2 is YYDKDF (reference sequence). Deletions cut 0 bases from V and 3 bases from J, with 12 bases between. The CDR3: CATSRDWSGNYEQYF. CDR3 sequence (DNA): TGTGCCACCAGCAGAGATTGGTCCGGGAACTACGAGCAGTACTTC.

This clone was found once. CDR3 in amino acids: CASSLQGAGAYEQYF. The DNA for the CDR3 is TGTGCCAGCAGCCTACAGGGGGCCGGCGCCTACGAGCAGTACTTC. The chain uses TRBV28 and TRBJ2-7, with 9 nucleotides matching TRBD1. V shed 6 bases and J 2 bases; nucleotides not matched to a gene: 8. The CDR3 has 15 residues. CDR1 and CDR2 from the germline V gene are MDHEN and SYDVKM.

The chain uses TRBV11-2 and TRBJ2-7; 8 bases agree with TRBD2. In germline, CDR1 is SGHAT, CDR2 FQNNGV. The CDR3 loop spans 14 amino acids. Trimming removed 6 bases from V and 4 bases from J; junction bases left unmatched: 8. The CDR3 region is CASSLSGSNYEQYF. The CDR3 DNA reads as TGTGCCAGCAGTTTAAGCGGGAGTAATTACGAGCAGTACTTC.

V usage is TRBV5-1 and J usage is TRBJ2-2, with a weak D call TRBD1 (6 bases). Trimming removed 2 bases at V and 2 bases at J, with 13 bases between. This CDR3 has 16 residues. Germline loops: CDR1 SGHRS, CDR2 YFSETQ. CDR3 region: CASSFHGQFNTGELFF. In nucleotides, the CDR3 is TGCGCCAGCAGCTTTCATGGACAGTTTAACACCGGGGAGCTGTTTTTT.

This sequence joins TRBV6-1 and TRBJ2-5; 10 nucleotides align to TRBD1. Germline V lookup: CDR1 MNHNS, CDR2 SASEGT. The CDR3 has 14 residues. V lost 8 bases to trimming and J lost 10 bases; unmatched junction nucleotides: 13. CDR3 sequence (DNA): TGTGCCAGCGGGGCGGGACAGGGGTACAGGGACCAGTACTTC. The encoded protein is CASGAGQGYRDQYF.